This TCR beta chain was sequenced in a study of control samples from healthy donors and cancer patients. Clones were read by immunoSEQ multiplex PCR, and TCRdb kept only the in-frame ones, dropping some. In the table there are over 150,000 clones, 85% to 95% of which are singletons. V shed 0 bases and J 2 bases; nucleotides not matched to a gene: 2. This CDR3 has 15 residues. The germline CDR1 and CDR2 sequences are MNHNS and SASEGT. The sequence was collected from a man aged 35-49 years in good health. The sample was blood. The V gene is TRBV6-1, the J gene TRBJ2-3, with 7 bases matching TRBD2. CDR3 residues: CASSEAGGFTDTQYF. In nucleotides, the CDR3 is TGTGCCAGCAGTGAAGCGGGGGGGTTCACAGATACGCAGTATTTT.